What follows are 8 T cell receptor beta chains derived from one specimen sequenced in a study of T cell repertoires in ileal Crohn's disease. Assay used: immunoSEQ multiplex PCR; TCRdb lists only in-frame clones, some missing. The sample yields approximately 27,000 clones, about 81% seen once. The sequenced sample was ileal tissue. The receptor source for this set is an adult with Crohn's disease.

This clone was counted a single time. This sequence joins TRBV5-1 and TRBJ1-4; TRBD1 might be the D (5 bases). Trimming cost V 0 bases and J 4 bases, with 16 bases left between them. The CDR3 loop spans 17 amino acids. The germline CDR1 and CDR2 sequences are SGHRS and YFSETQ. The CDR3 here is CASSLAGLGRGNEKLFF. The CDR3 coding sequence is TGCGCCAGCAGCTTGGCCGGGCTCGGGAGGGGTAATGAAAAACTGTTTTTT.

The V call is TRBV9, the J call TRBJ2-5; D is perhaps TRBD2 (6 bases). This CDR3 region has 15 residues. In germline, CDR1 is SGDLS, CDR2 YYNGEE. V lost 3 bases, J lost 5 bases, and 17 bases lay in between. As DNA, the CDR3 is TGTGCCAGCAGCGCGGGGGTTGGTATCAGGGAGACCCAGTACTTC. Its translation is CASSAGVGIRETQYF.

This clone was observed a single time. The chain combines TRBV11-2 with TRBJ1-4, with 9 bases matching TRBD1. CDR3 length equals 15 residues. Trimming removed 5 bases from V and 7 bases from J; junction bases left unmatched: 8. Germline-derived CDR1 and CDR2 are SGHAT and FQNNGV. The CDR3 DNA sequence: TGTGCCAGCAGCGCCTCGGGACAGGGTTTTGAAAAACTGTTTTTT. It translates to CASSASGQGFEKLFF.

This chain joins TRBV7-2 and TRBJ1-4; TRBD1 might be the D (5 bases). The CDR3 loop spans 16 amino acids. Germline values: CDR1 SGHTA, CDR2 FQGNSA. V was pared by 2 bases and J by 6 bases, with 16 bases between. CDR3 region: CASSLRHAGPHEKLFF. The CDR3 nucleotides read TGTGCCAGCAGCTTACGGCACGCAGGGCCCCATGAAAAACTGTTTTTT.

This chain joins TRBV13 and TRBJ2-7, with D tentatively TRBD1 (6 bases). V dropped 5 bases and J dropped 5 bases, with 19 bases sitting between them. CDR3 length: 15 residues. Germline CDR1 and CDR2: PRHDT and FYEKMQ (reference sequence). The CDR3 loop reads CASSHEQRGSHEQYF. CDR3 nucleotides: TGTGCCAGCAGCCATGAGCAGAGGGGGAGCCACGAGCAGTACTTC.

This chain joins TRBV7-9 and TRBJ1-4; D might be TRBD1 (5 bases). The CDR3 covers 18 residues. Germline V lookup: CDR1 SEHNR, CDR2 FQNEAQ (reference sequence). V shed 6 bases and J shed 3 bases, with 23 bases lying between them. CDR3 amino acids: CASRDGRAGRESNEKLFF. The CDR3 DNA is TGTGCCAGCAGGGACGGACGGGCAGGGAGGGAATCTAATGAAAAACTGTTTTTT.

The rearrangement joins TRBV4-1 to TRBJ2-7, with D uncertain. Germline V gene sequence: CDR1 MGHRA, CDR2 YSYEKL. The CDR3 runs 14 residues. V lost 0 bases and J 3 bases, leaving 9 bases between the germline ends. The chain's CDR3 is CASSQDLQDYEQYF. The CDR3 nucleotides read TGCGCCAGCAGCCAAGATTTGCAGGACTACGAGCAGTACTTC.

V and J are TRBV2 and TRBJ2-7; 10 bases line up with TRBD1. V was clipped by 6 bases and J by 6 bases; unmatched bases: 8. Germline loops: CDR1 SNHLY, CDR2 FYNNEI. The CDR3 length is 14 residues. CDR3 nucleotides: TGTGCCAGCAGCGGTCGGGACAGGGGCTCCGAGCAGTACTTC. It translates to CASSGRDRGSEQYF.